This is a list of T cell receptor beta chains from one sample in a study of spatial heterogeneity in lung cancer. Each CDR3 protein gets one entry after TCRdb re-called the 5' RACE reads with MiXCR. Of under 80,000 distinct CDR3 sequences detected, about 5.9% appear once; the ten largest clones hold roughly 15%. The sample consisted of PBMCs, taken at surgery. These receptors originate from a female donor with early-stage non-small cell lung cancer. CDR3s include the opening cysteine and the closing phenylalanine or tryptophan. D genes are given only for firm matches. Clone sizes are given selectively: once, few, many, or a class where the clone is expanded.

len,abundance,d_gene,j_gene,v_gene,CDR3nt,CDR3aa
14,-,-,TRBJ2-2,TRBV15,TGTGCCACCAGCAGCCTGCGGGACACCGGGGAGCTGTTTTTT,CATSSLRDTGELFF
15,many,-,TRBJ1-5,TRBV7-2,TGTGCCAGCACTATAGCCGGAGGGCTTGGTCAGCCCCAGCATTTT,CASTIAGGLGQPQHF
13,-,-,TRBJ1-6,TRBV28,TGTGCCAGCACTACGCCAGGGTTGTCACCCCTCCACTTT,CASTTPGLSPLHF
14,many,TRBD1,TRBJ1-1,TRBV20-1,TGCAGTGCTAGGAAACGGACAGGGACCAGTGAAGCTTTCTTT,CSARKRTGTSEAFF
15,few,-,TRBJ1-1,TRBV14,TGTGCCAGCAGCCAAGCTGACTTTGGCGGCACTGAAGCTTTCTTT,CASSQADFGGTEAFF
16,many,-,TRBJ1-5,TRBV12-3/TRBV12-4,TGTGCCAGCAGTTTAGCGGGAGATCCTAGCAATCAGCCCCAGCATTTT,CASSLAGDPSNQPQHF
12,many,-,TRBJ1-1,TRBV7-2,TGTGCCAGCAGCTCGGCAACACATGAAGCTTTCTTT,CASSSATHEAFF
13,few,-,TRBJ1-3,TRBV29-1,TGCAGCGTTGTTCGGGGGGCTGGAAACACCATATATTTT,CSVVRGAGNTIYF
14,medium-sized,TRBD1,TRBJ1-5,TRBV20-1,TGCAGTGCAGTCGGGACAGATAGCAATCAGCCCCAGCATTTT,CSAVGTDSNQPQHF
16,-,TRBD2,TRBJ2-1,TRBV7-9,TGTGCCAGCAGTTCCCAGCGGGGGCGGTCCTACAATGAGCAGTTCTTC,CASSSQRGRSYNEQFF
18,medium-sized,-,TRBJ2-5,TRBV4-2,TGTGCCAGCAGCCAAGCAGGAGGAAGAGGGACGGGGCAAGAGACCCAGTACTTC,CASSQAGGRGTGQETQYF
12,many,-,TRBJ2-3,TRBV2,TGTGCCAGCAGTGTTACCAGAGATACGCAGTATTTT,CASSVTRDTQYF
14,-,-,TRBJ1-1,TRBV5-1,TGCGCCAGCAGCTCCCGAAGCACGAACACTGAAGCTTTCTTT,CASSSRSTNTEAFF
15,-,TRBD1,TRBJ2-5,TRBV20-1,TGCAGTGCTAGCGAGGACAGGGGCTACCAAGAGACCCAGTACTTC,CSASEDRGYQETQYF
15,many,TRBD1,TRBJ1-1,TRBV5-6,TGTGCCAGCAGCTTGTCCGGGACAGGGGTCACTGAAGCTTTCTTT,CASSLSGTGVTEAFF
14,few,-,TRBJ1-1,TRBV5-6,TGTGCCAGCAGCTTGGTAGACAGGAACACTGAAGCTTTCTTT,CASSLVDRNTEAFF
13,few,-,TRBJ1-2,TRBV20-1,TGCAGTGCTACCCACCAAGGAAACTATGGCTACACCTTC,CSATHQGNYGYTF
15,few,TRBD1,TRBJ1-4,TRBV2,TGTGCCAGCAGTGAACAGGGACAGGGGAAGGGAAAACTGTTTTTT,CASSEQGQGKGKLFF
13,many,-,TRBJ1-6,TRBV2,TGTGCCAGCAGTGCGGGGATCGTTTCACCCCTCCACTTT,CASSAGIVSPLHF
14,-,TRBD1,TRBJ1-1,TRBV28,TGTGCCAGCAGTTTATATAGGGACAGGGGTGAAGCTTTCTTT,CASSLYRDRGEAFF
10,many,-,TRBJ2-7,TRBV7-9,TGTACCTCGGCCTCCTACGAGCAGTACTTC,CTSASYEQYF
17,many,TRBD2,TRBJ2-3,TRBV11-1,TGTGCCAGCAGCTTAAACCCACCTAGCGGGGTTCGGGATACGCAGTATTTT,CASSLNPPSGVRDTQYF
13,many,TRBD1,TRBJ2-7,TRBV12-3/TRBV12-4,TGTGCCAGCAGTCCCCCTGGACAGGGCGAGCAGTACTTC,CASSPPGQGEQYF
13,many,TRBD1,TRBJ2-1,TRBV6-5,TGTGCCAGTTGGGACAGGGTAAGGAGCGAGCAGTTCTTC,CASWDRVRSEQFF
13,-,-,TRBJ2-5,TRBV6-1,TGTGTCAGCAGATTCGGGGGCTCAGAGACCCAGTACTTC,CVSRFGGSETQYF
16,many,TRBD2,TRBJ2-1,TRBV5-1,TGCGCCAGCAGCTTATTAGGACTCAAACCGGGAGGTGAGCAGTTCTTC,CASSLLGLKPGGEQFF
14,few,-,TRBJ1-5,TRBV12-3/TRBV12-4,TGTGCCAGCAGTTTACGGGCGGGCAATCAGCCCCAGCATTTT,CASSLRAGNQPQHF
14,many,-,TRBJ2-2,TRBV9,TGTGCCAGCAGTACGGGGGCGAACACCGGGGAGCTGTTTTTT,CASSTGANTGELFF
19,few,TRBD2,TRBJ2-3,TRBV5-1,TGCGCCAGCAGCTGGATGGGACTAGCGGGATCAACTAGCACAGATACGCAGTATTTT,CASSWMGLAGSTSTDTQYF
14,-,-,TRBJ2-5,TRBV12-3/TRBV12-4,TGTGCCAGCAGAATCGCCGGGGCCCCGGAGACCCAGTACTTC,CASRIAGAPETQYF
17,-,-,TRBJ1-1,TRBV5-6,TGTGCCAGCAGCTGGGGTTCATTAGGTGTGTTAAACACTGAAGCTTTCTTT,CASSWGSLGVLNTEAFF